A selection of T cell receptor beta chains follows, all from one sample in a study of graft-versus-host responses after intestinal transplantation. Some clones are missing from TCRdb's copy, which holds only in-frame ones; the method was immunoSEQ multiplex PCR. The data hold about 45,000 clones, with 90% to 95% observed a single time. Sequencing was performed on PBMCs, taken 524 days after transplant. These receptors all stem from a human patient who received an intestinal transplant, so some T cells may come from the graft donor. Each CDR3 is given with its conserved first and last residue. D genes are given only for firm matches. The size entry is marked missing in some rows and otherwise reads once, few, many or a size class.

cdr3_nt	cdr3_aa	j_call	v_call	clone_size	d_call
TGTGCCTGGAGGCTCCACTCTGGAAACACCATATATTTT	CAWRLHSGNTIYF	TRBJ1-3	TRBV30	once	-
TGTGCCAGCAGCCGGGGACTAGCGGTTAACACCGGGGAGCTGTTTTTT	CASSRGLAVNTGELFF	TRBJ2-2	TRBV5-4	-	TRBD2
TGTGCCAGCAGTCTACTAGCGGGGGGCTACAATGAGCAGTTCTTC	CASSLLAGGYNEQFF	TRBJ2-1	TRBV27	-	TRBD2
TGTGCCAGCAGTACGGGACTAGCGGTTTACGAGCAGTACTTC	CASSTGLAVYEQYF	TRBJ2-7	TRBV28	-	TRBD2
TGTGCCAGCAACAACGGAGGGAGGGCAACAGACACGCAGTATTTT	CASNNGGRATDTQYF	TRBJ2-3	TRBV6-5	-	TRBD2
TGTGCCAGCAGCTTTATAAGGACTAGCGGGACCACCGGGGAGCTGTTTTTT	CASSFIRTSGTTGELFF	TRBJ2-2	TRBV7-4	-	TRBD2
TGTGCCAGTAGTATCCCTGGACAGACAGATACGCAGTATTTT	CASSIPGQTDTQYF	TRBJ2-3	TRBV19	-	-
TGTGCCAGCAGCGCCGGAGGTAGCGGGGTCTCCTACAATGAGCAGTTCTTC	CASSAGGSGVSYNEQFF	TRBJ2-1	TRBV9	-	TRBD2
TGTGCCAGCAGCCAAGAATTGCACAGGCACTACGAGCAGTACTTC	CASSQELHRHYEQYF	TRBJ2-7	TRBV4-2	-	-
TGTGCCAGCAGCATCTTAGCGGGAGGGTCCTACGAGCAGTACTTC	CASSILAGGSYEQYF	TRBJ2-7	TRBV7-2	once	TRBD2
TGTGCCAGCAGTTTGTTGGGCAAAAACCTTGCAACTAATGAAAAACTGTTTTTT	CASSLLGKNLATNEKLFF	TRBJ1-4	TRBV28	-	-
TGTGCCTGGAGTAAGGGGGAGTCATACACAGATACGCAGTATTTT	CAWSKGESYTDTQYF	TRBJ2-3	TRBV30	-	-
TGCGCCAGCAGCTTCCAGGGACTAGCGGAAGAGACCCAGTACTTC	CASSFQGLAEETQYF	TRBJ2-5	TRBV5-1	-	TRBD2
TGTGCCAGCAGCTTTAGCGAGTCCCTCACCGGGGAGCTGTTTTTT	CASSFSESLTGELFF	TRBJ2-2	TRBV13	-	-
TGTGCCAGCAGCTTAGAATCAGGGATCACTGAAGCTTTCTTT	CASSLESGITEAFF	TRBJ1-1	TRBV11-2	-	-
TGTGCCAGCAGCTTAGAGGGGGGAGAGGGGGAAAAACTGTTTTTT	CASSLEGGEGEKLFF	TRBJ1-4	TRBV7-6	-	-
TGTGCCAGCAGCGTCGGACGGGGGAACACTGAAGCTTTCTTT	CASSVGRGNTEAFF	TRBJ1-1	TRBV9	-	-
TGTGCCAGCAGCTCTCGGACTGCGACTGAAGCTTTCTTT	CASSSRTATEAFF	TRBJ1-1	TRBV11-2	once	-
TGTGCCAGCTCCCCTAGAGGACAGGGTGAGCAGTACTTC	CASSPRGQGEQYF	TRBJ2-7	TRBV18	-	TRBD1
TGTGCCAGTAGTATAGACCCCTTCGGACAGGGGAGAGGTGGCTACACCTTC	CASSIDPFGQGRGGYTF	TRBJ1-2	TRBV19	-	TRBD1
TGTGCCAGCACCCCGAGTGTTATAGCGGACAGCCACTCCTACGAGCAGTACTTC	CASTPSVIADSHSYEQYF	TRBJ2-7	TRBV28	-	-
TGTGCCAGCCTAAAGACAGGGAGGTCCGGGGAGCTGTTTTTT	CASLKTGRSGELFF	TRBJ2-2	TRBV27	-	-
TGTGCCAGCAGTGAATCTTTGGGAAGATACGAGCAGTACTTC	CASSESLGRYEQYF	TRBJ2-7	TRBV25-1	-	-
TGTGCCTGGAGCGTGGGGACAGACAATCAGCCCCAGCATTTT	CAWSVGTDNQPQHF	TRBJ1-5	TRBV30	-	TRBD1
TGTGCCAGCTCACCAACGGGGACTGGAAACACCATATATTTT	CASSPTGTGNTIYF	TRBJ1-3	TRBV18	-	-
TGCGCCAGCACCCGCCAGGGGAGGAGCTCCTACAATGAGCAGTTCTTC	CASTRQGRSSYNEQFF	TRBJ2-1	TRBV4-1	-	-
TGTGCCAGCAGCTTGCCTCCGGGACAGGGGATCAGCGCAGATACGCAGTATTTT	CASSLPPGQGISADTQYF	TRBJ2-3	TRBV5-4	-	TRBD1
TGTGCCAGCAGCCTGTCTGGAGGGACTTCCAATGAGCAGTTCTTC	CASSLSGGTSNEQFF	TRBJ2-1	TRBV11-2	-	-
TGTGCCAGCAGCTTAGACGCAAATCAGCCCCAGCATTTT	CASSLDANQPQHF	TRBJ1-5	TRBV7-3	-	-
TGTGCCAGCAGCTTGGGAGGGGGCACAGATACGCAGTATTTT	CASSLGGGTDTQYF	TRBJ2-3	TRBV5-4	few	-
TGTGCCAGAAGCTTTTGTGCGTCGGGAGTCCTCTATAGCAATCAGCCCCAGCATTTT	CARSFCASGVLYSNQPQHF	TRBJ1-5	TRBV5-3	once	-
TGTGCCAGCAGCCTAGGGGGAGGGGATAACTATGGCTACACCTTC	CASSLGGGDNYGYTF	TRBJ1-2	TRBV7-3	-	-
TGTGCCAGCAGCGTAGGGGGACATAGCACAGATACGCAGTATTTT	CASSVGGHSTDTQYF	TRBJ2-3	TRBV9	-	-
TGTGCCAGCAGCCAAGTCGGCCAGGGGGGACAGCCCCAGCATTTT	CASSQVGQGGQPQHF	TRBJ1-5	TRBV4-2	once	TRBD1
TGCGCCAGCAGCTTCGGCCGACAGGGAAGTGGAGAGACCCAGTACTTC	CASSFGRQGSGETQYF	TRBJ2-5	TRBV5-1	-	TRBD1
TGTGCCACCAGCAGAAACAGACAGGGTTCCTACGAGCAGTACTTC	CATSRNRQGSYEQYF	TRBJ2-7	TRBV15	-	TRBD1
TGTGCCAGCAGCCCTGCAGGGTCAAGGACCGGGGAGCTGTTTTTT	CASSPAGSRTGELFF	TRBJ2-2	TRBV7-3	-	-
TGCAGCGTAGGGGGACAGGGGGGCGAAAAACTGTTTTTT	CSVGGQGGEKLFF	TRBJ1-4	TRBV29-1	-	TRBD1
TGTGCCTGGAATCAGGGGTACCAAGAGACCCAGTACTTC	CAWNQGYQETQYF	TRBJ2-5	TRBV30	-	-
TGCGCCAGCAGCTACGGGACAGGGGACTACGAGCAGTACTTC	CASSYGTGDYEQYF	TRBJ2-7	TRBV5-1	-	TRBD1
TGCGCCAGCAGCTTGGCAGGTAGGGGGGAAAACATTCAGTACTTC	CASSLAGRGENIQYF	TRBJ2-4	TRBV5-1	-	-
TGTGCCAGCACCACGACTGGGACTAGCGGGAGAGAGTCCTACGAGCAGTACTTC	CASTTTGTSGRESYEQYF	TRBJ2-7	TRBV28	-	TRBD2
TGTGCCTGGAGTGGGGCCGGGAGGGTGTACGAGCAGTACTTC	CAWSGAGRVYEQYF	TRBJ2-7	TRBV30	-	TRBD2
TGTGCCAGCAGTGCTCGGGAGCGCTACGAGCAGTACTTC	CASSARERYEQYF	TRBJ2-7	TRBV2	-	-
TGTGCCAGCTCACCGGCCGGCAACACTGAAGCTTTCTTT	CASSPAGNTEAFF	TRBJ1-1	TRBV18	-	-
TGTGCCTGGAGTGAGGGCAGGAACACTGAAGCTTTCTTT	CAWSEGRNTEAFF	TRBJ1-1	TRBV30	-	-
TGTGCCAGCAGCTTGGGCGGCAATGAGCAGTTCTTC	CASSLGGNEQFF	TRBJ2-1	TRBV5-6	once	-
TGTGCCACCAGCGCCCCGGGACAGTTCTACGAGCAGTACTTC	CATSAPGQFYEQYF	TRBJ2-7	TRBV15	-	TRBD1